This is a list of T cell receptor beta chains from one sample in a study of blood T cell repertoires in COVID-19. Assay: immunoSEQ multiplex PCR; the TCRdb copy retains only in-frame clones and omits some. The sample holds approximately 300,000 clones, roughly nine tenths seen once. Sample: peripheral blood. The source of these receptors is a man between 18 and 29 years old who had recovered from COVID-19. The CDR3 runs from the conserved cysteine through the conserved F or W. A D gene is named only where the DNA matches it firmly.

>TRBV19|NA|TRBJ1-3
TGTGCCAGTAGTATAGGACTGGGCTCTGGAAACACCATATATTTT
CASSIGLGSGNTIYF
>TRBV5-1|TRBD2|TRBJ2-2
TGCGCCAGCAGCTCCCGGGACTATTACACCGGGGAGCTGTTTTTT
CASSSRDYYTGELFF
>TRBV7-3|TRBD2|TRBJ2-1
TGTGCCAGCAGTCAAGCGGGAGGTATCGATGAGCAGTTCTTC
CASSQAGGIDEQFF
>TRBV6-2/TRBV6-3|NA|TRBJ1-2
TGTGCCAGCAGTTACTCGGAGAGTGGCTATGGCTACACCTTC
CASSYSESGYGYTF
>TRBV10-3|TRBD1|TRBJ1-1
TGTGCCATCGGTAAGACAGGGGAGAACACTGAAGCTTTCTTT
CAIGKTGENTEAFF
>TRBV30|TRBD1|TRBJ1-5
TGTGCCTGGAGTACGGGACAGGGGAATCAGCCCCAGCATTTT
CAWSTGQGNQPQHF
>TRBV19|TRBD2|TRBJ2-1
TGTGCCAGTAATCCGGGACTAGCGGGGTATGAGCAGTTCTTC
CASNPGLAGYEQFF
>TRBV7-3|NA|TRBJ2-5
TGTGCCAGCAGCTTAATGGGGGCTGAAGAGACCCAGTACTTC
CASSLMGAEETQYF
>TRBV29-1|NA|TRBJ1-2
TGCAGCGTTGAGGTTAGGGGGAACTATGGCTACACCTTC
CSVEVRGNYGYTF
>TRBV5-1|TRBD1|TRBJ1-2
TGCGCCAGCAGCCCTTTAGGGACAGGTTTTGTTGGCGGCTATGGCTACACCTTC
CASSPLGTGFVGGYGYTF
>TRBV3-1/TRBV3-2|TRBD2|TRBJ2-3
TGTGCCAGCAGCCAAGATGTGGGACTAGGGGGGTTTGTCACAGATACGCAGTATTTT
CASSQDVGLGGFVTDTQYF
>TRBV12-5|NA|TRBJ1-5
TGTGCTAGTGGTCCTGGACAGTATGATCAGCCCCAGCATTTT
CASGPGQYDQPQHF
>TRBV2|NA|TRBJ1-5
TGTGCCAGCAGTGGGGGCTTGGGCAATCAGCCCCAGCATTTT
CASSGGLGNQPQHF
>TRBV25-1|NA|TRBJ2-1
TGTGCCAGCAGTGGATTACAGGGTCATTTTGGCAATGAGCAGTTCTTC
CASSGLQGHFGNEQFF
>TRBV7-6|NA|TRBJ1-5
TGTGCCAGCAGCCCCCAGGATAATCAGCCCCAGCATTTT
CASSPQDNQPQHF
>TRBV6-2/TRBV6-3|TRBD1|TRBJ1-1
TGTGCCAGCAGTTCCGGGACAGGGAGGTGGGACACTGAAGCTTTCTTT
CASSSGTGRWDTEAFF
>TRBV4-1|NA|TRBJ1-6
TGCGCCAGCAGCCAAGAAAGCAGGGCTTATAATTCACCCCTCCACTTT
CASSQESRAYNSPLHF
>TRBV19|NA|TRBJ1-5
TGTGCCAGTAGCGAACTCAGCAATCAGCCCCAGCATTTT
CASSELSNQPQHF
>TRBV9|TRBD2|TRBJ2-3
TGTGCCAGCAGCGTAGAGACTAGCGGGCGCACAGATACGCAGTATTTT
CASSVETSGRTDTQYF
>TRBV5-1|NA|TRBJ2-5
TGCGCCAGCAGCCAACGCGGGGGCCCAAGGGAGACCCAGTACTTC
CASSQRGGPRETQYF